Included here is one T cell receptor (beta chain) sequence, with context. Generated by immunoSEQ multiplex PCR, the TCRdb table keeps only in-frame clones and is missing some. The sample consists of under 350,000 clones, roughly 85% of them appearing once. V shed 0 bases, J shed 10 bases, and the junction held 6 bases outside the gene matches. Germline CDR1 and CDR2: WSHSY and SAAADI. The CDR3 is 17 amino acids. The data were obtained in a study of blood T cell repertoires in COVID-19. Sequencing input: PBMCs or T cells enriched from blood (not recorded which). The V gene is TRBV10-2, the J gene TRBJ2-1; TRBD2 agrees at 16 bases. This receptor was identified in a woman between 40 and 50 years old with acute COVID-19. CDR3 residues: CASSESRPGLAGGEQFF. CDR3 DNA sequence: TGCGCCAGCAGTGAGTCTCGTCCGGGACTAGCGGGGGGGGAGCAGTTCTTC.